The source of this TCR beta chain is a study of blood T cell repertoires in COVID-19. Study as a whole: PBMCs, B-cell-depleted T cells, or T cells provided the cDNA or gDNA that made up the material.

Generated by immunoSEQ multiplex PCR, the TCRdb table keeps only in-frame clones and is missing some. In the table there are over 150,000 clones, 70% to 90% of which are singletons. This sequence originates from an elderly woman with COVID-19, enrolled during active disease. The sample taken for sequencing was peripheral blood.

The CDR3 loop reads CATLAGGTYNEQFF. CDR3 nucleotides: TGTGCCACACTAGCGGGGGGGACCTACAATGAGCAGTTCTTC. V gene TRBV5-4 combines with J gene TRBJ2-1, with TRBD2 identical over 13 bases. CDR1 SGHNT and CDR2 YYREEE come from the germline V gene (reference sequence). The CDR3 spans 14 residues. V shed 9 bases, J shed 2 bases, and the junction held 2 bases outside the gene matches. Drawing the rest from reference TRBV5-4 and TRBJ2-1, the complete variable domain is ETGVTQSPTHLIKTRGQQVTLRCSSQSGHNTVSWYQQALGQGPQFIFQYYREEENGRGNFPPRFSGLQFPNYSSELNVNALELDDSALYLCATLAGGTYNEQFFGPGTRLTVL.